Reported below is one TCR beta chain. The data derive from a study of control samples from healthy donors and cancer patients. Only in-frame clones appear in the TCRdb table, and some are missing; sequencing was by immunoSEQ multiplex PCR. The sample has around 130,000 clones, roughly 89% seen once. CDR3 size: 12 residues. The germline V gene has CDR1 MNHEY and CDR2 SMNVEV (reference sequence). Trimming took 1 base from V and 7 from J, leaving 5 bases between them. The chain recombines TRBV27 with TRBJ2-1; no reliable D call. Sequencing was done on a sample of PBMCs. The receptor comes from a man between 45 and 60 years old with head and neck cancer. CDR3 sequence: CASSLFGNEQFF. The DNA of the CDR3 is TGTGCCAGCAGTTTATTCGGGAATGAGCAGTTCTTC.